Each of the 26 T cell receptor beta chains below was sequenced from the same sample in a study of blood T cells in healthy people across ages. Using a J-beta primer mix together with a sample-barcoded 5' primer, a second PCR was run for about 6 to 11 cycles. TCRdb redid the calling of the 5' RACE reads with MiXCR, one entry per CDR3 protein. The repertoire holds 730,000 or so distinct CDR3 sequences, with roughly 45% as singletons. Sequences were obtained from blood. The source of these receptors is a woman aged 55-69 years in good health.

This clonotype appeared a few times. The chain is built from TRBV14 and TRBJ1-2; D gene unclear. Germline CDR1 reads SGHDN; CDR2 reads FVKESK. This CDR3 contains 15 residues. V lost 1 base and J lost 4, with 13 bases in between. The CDR3 here is CASSQAGTLIYGYTF. CDR3 nucleotide sequence: TGTGCCAGCAGCCAAGCGGGAACACTTATCTATGGCTACACCTTC.

The rearrangement links TRBV15 to TRBJ2-5; D gene unclear. In germline, CDR1 is LNHNV, CDR2 YYDKDF (reference sequence). V shed 0 bases and J shed 1 base, with 9 bases lying between them. This CDR3 has 15 amino acids. The CDR3 spells CATSRDVGFQETQYF. The CDR3 DNA reads TGTGCCACCAGCAGAGACGTAGGGTTCCAAGAGACCCAGTACTTC.

Comment on this clonotype: One end of the junction fails to match germline, which may point to a read error. This sequence joins TRBV9 and TRBJ2-7, with 8 bases fitting TRBD1. Germline lookup yields CDR1 SGDLS and CDR2 YYNGEE. CDR3 length equals 13 residues. This CDR3 is CTSSVRQGYEQYF. The DNA for the CDR3 is TGTACCAGCAGCGTAAGACAGGGGTACGAGCAGTACTTC. Complete variable domain (other parts from reference TRBV9 and TRBJ2-7): DSGVTQTPKHLITATGQRVTLRCSPRSGDLSVYWYQQSLDQGLQFLIQYYNGEERAKGNILERFSAQQFPDLHSELNLSSLELGDSALYFCTSSVRQGYEQYFGPGTRLTVT.

The chain has TRBV12-3 or TRBV12-4 and TRBJ1-3, with 9 nucleotides matching TRBD1. The CDR3 runs to 16 residues. V dropped 6 bases and J dropped 1; count of bases not matched to a gene: 7. The CDR3 DNA sequence: TGTGCCAGCAGGGATACAGGGGGCGCTTCTGGAAACACCATATATTTT. This translates into CASRDTGGASGNTIYF.

This clonotype was picked up a small number of times. V gene TRBV27 combines with J gene TRBJ2-2; D unclear. CDR3 size: 13 residues. Germline V gene sequence: CDR1 MNHEY, CDR2 SMNVEV (reference sequence). Trimming left V 6 bases short and J 7 bases short, with 12 bases between. CDR3 in amino acids: CASSPFLGGELFF. The CDR3 nucleotides are TGTGCCAGCAGCCCCTTTTTGGGCGGGGAGCTGTTTTTT.

The chain has TRBV20-1 and TRBJ1-2; no firm D call. The CDR3 covers 10 residues. V dropped 2 bases and J dropped 9 bases, with 7 bases sitting between them. Germline CDR1 is DFQATT and CDR2 is SNEGSKA (reference sequence). Here the CDR3 DNA reads TGCAGTGCTAGACTTCGCAGCTACACCTTC. Encoded protein: CSARLRSYTF.

The V call is TRBV6-2 or TRBV6-3, the J call TRBJ2-3, with a weak D call TRBD1 (6 bases). The germline V gene has CDR1 MNHEY and CDR2 SVGEGT. This CDR3 is built from 18 residues. Deletions cut 4 bases from V and 3 bases from J, with 23 bases between. The CDR3 DNA sequence: TGTGCCAGCAGTTTGGGGGCCTTGACAGGTCTGTGGACAGATACGCAGTATTTT. Translated, it gives CASSLGALTGLWTDTQYF.

The chain recombines TRBV5-1 with TRBJ2-5, with 12 positions matching TRBD2. V lost 2 bases and J lost 2; bases outside the gene matches: 7. Germline CDR1 reads SGHRS; CDR2 reads YFSETQ. The CDR3 contains 17 residues. The CDR3 reads CASSLIGLAGGQETQYF. As DNA, the CDR3 is TGCGCCAGCAGCTTAATTGGTCTAGCGGGAGGGCAAGAGACCCAGTACTTC.

The chain uses TRBV7-9 and TRBJ2-5, with D possibly being TRBD1 (8 bases). Between the trimmed V and J ends, which lost 5 bases and 11 bases, there was a span of 21 bases. The CDR3 has 14 residues. The germline V gene encodes CDR1 SEHNR and CDR2 FQNEAQ (reference sequence). This chain's CDR3 is CASSADRGAGEQYF. CDR3 nucleotides: TGTGCCAGCAGCGCTGACAGGGGCGCGGGGGAGCAGTACTTC.

A word on this clonotype: The junction shows a germline mismatch at one end, possibly a read error. J is TRBJ2-4 and V is TRBV28; 10 positions match TRBD1. The CDR3 sequence is 21 residues long. CDR1 MDHEN and CDR2 SYDVKM come from the germline V gene. CDR3 in amino acids: CANSFSDRGLGAGARGNIRYF. DNA for the CDR3: TGTGCCAACAGTTTTAGTGACAGGGGGCTCGGAGCGGGAGCGCGCGGAAACATTCGGTACTTC.

This rearrangement joins TRBV29-1 to TRBJ2-3; D remains unclear. CDR3 length: 15 amino acids. Germline V gene sequence: CDR1 SQVTM, CDR2 ANQGSEA. Trimming took off 1 base at V and 0 bases at J, with 11 bases between the two ends. CDR3 region: CSVEGGDVSTDTQYF. DNA of the CDR3: TGCAGCGTTGAAGGAGGTGATGTTAGCACAGATACGCAGTATTTT.

The V gene is TRBV7-3, the J gene TRBJ2-5; D might be TRBD1 (6 bases). The CDR3 length is 14 residues. V lost 2 bases and J 3 bases, leaving 10 bases between the germline ends. Germline lookup yields CDR1 SGHTA and CDR2 FQGTGA. DNA for the CDR3: TGTGCCAGCAGCTTACTTGGACAGAAAGAGACCCAGTACTTC. It specifies CASSLLGQKETQYF. Together with reference TRBV7-3 and TRBJ2-5, the CDR3 gives the full variable domain: GAGVSQTPSNKVTEKGKYVELRCDPISGHTALYWYRQSLGQGPEFLIYFQGTGAADDSGLPNDRFFAVRPEGSVSTLKIQRTERGDSAVYLCASSLLGQKETQYFGPGTRLLVL.

The CDR3 DNA is TGTGCCAGCAGCTCCGGGACCGGCTATAATTCACCCCTCCACTTT. It is translated as CASSSGTGYNSPLHF. V is TRBV3-1 and J is TRBJ1-6; D is possibly TRBD1 (5 bases). CDR3 length: 15 amino acids. The germline V gene encodes CDR1 LGHDT and CDR2 YNNKEL (reference sequence). V was pared by 5 bases and J by 3 bases, with 11 bases between.

The genes are TRBV6-1 and TRBJ2-7, with 8 bases matching TRBD2. The germline CDR1 and CDR2 sequences are MNHNS and SASEGT. The CDR3 is 13 amino acids. V trimming: 6 bases; J trimming: 5 bases; junction bases outside the gene matches: 6. The CDR3 DNA reads as TGTGCCAGCAGAGAAAGCGGGGGCCACGAGCAGTACTTC. Its protein product is CASRESGGHEQYF.

This clonotype showed up just a few times. CDR3 amino acids: CATSDLPGQGYNEQFF. The CDR3 nucleotides read TGTGCCACCAGTGATTTGCCGGGACAGGGGTACAATGAGCAGTTCTTC. The chain has TRBV24-1 and TRBJ2-1; 10 bases are a match to TRBD1. Trimming at V came to 0 bases and at J to 4 bases, leaving 2 bases not matched to a gene. The CDR3 covers 16 residues. Germline V gives CDR1 KGHDR, CDR2 SFDVKD.

The chain has TRBV5-5 and TRBJ2-7; D not certain. TRBJ2-5 explains the end of the DNA better; the J call may be wrong. This CDR3 is built from 15 residues. Germline CDR1 and CDR2: SGHKS and YYEKEE (reference sequence). The CDR3: CASSLLSLKKETQYF. The DNA for the CDR3 is TGTGCCAGCAGCTTGTTGTCATTAAAAAAAGAGACCCAGTACTTC.

A few counts support this clonotype. The chain links TRBV27 to TRBJ2-4; D gene uncertain. Germline V lookup: CDR1 MNHEY, CDR2 SMNVEV (reference sequence). Trimming took 7 bases from V and 3 from J, leaving 10 bases between them. The CDR3 spans 13 residues. CDR3 bases: TGTGCCAGCAAGACACCGAGCAAAAACATTCAGTACTTC. This codes for CASKTPSKNIQYF.

The V and J genes are TRBV20-1 and TRBJ2-4; possible D gene TRBD1, 7 bases. The CDR3 covers 15 residues. V dropped 8 bases and J dropped 0 bases, with 17 bases sitting between them. Germline values: CDR1 DFQATT, CDR2 SNEGSKA (reference sequence). In DNA form, the CDR3 reads TGCAGTTCCACCAGGGGGGCGGGAGCCAAAAACATTCAGTACTTC. Amino acid sequence: CSSTRGAGAKNIQYF.

This clonotype showed up just a few times. This chain links TRBV12-3 or TRBV12-4 with TRBJ2-1; tentative D call: TRBD1 (6 bases). The CDR3 is made up of 15 amino acids. V was trimmed by 6 bases and J by 2 bases, leaving 14 bases between them. The CDR3 is CASRSTGSPYNEQFF. DNA of the CDR3: TGTGCCAGCAGATCTACAGGGTCTCCCTACAATGAGCAGTTCTTC.

This chain links TRBV12-3 or TRBV12-4 with TRBJ2-3; D is undetermined. V lost 1 base to trimming and J lost 3 bases, with 17 bases between them. The CDR3 is made up of 17 amino acids. CDR3: CASSLGSEGVMTDTQYF. The DNA for the CDR3 is TGTGCCAGCAGTTTAGGGTCCGAAGGTGTTATGACAGATACGCAGTATTTT.

This clonotype was detected only once. The chain uses TRBV7-2 and TRBJ2-7; 9 bases agree with TRBD2. Germline CDR1 reads SGHTA; CDR2 reads FQGNSA. The CDR3 sequence is 14 residues long. V lost 1 base, J lost 5 bases, and 3 bases stayed unmatched. DNA of the CDR3: TGTGCCAGCAGCTTAGGGGGACTAGCCCACGAGCAGTACTTC. As protein: CASSLGGLAHEQYF. The full variable domain, its missing parts supplied by reference TRBV7-2 and TRBJ2-7, is GAGVSQSPSNKVTEKGKDVELRCDPISGHTALYWYRQSLGQGLEFLIYFQGNSAPDKSGLPSDRFSAERTGGSVSTLTIQRTQQEDSAVYLCASSLGGLAHEQYFGPGTRLTVT.

On this clonotype: One junction end does not reproduce the germline sequence, and a read error may be involved. The CDR3 is CVSSPGTGGVYEQYF. CDR3 in DNA: TGTGTCAGCAGTCCAGGGACAGGGGGGGTTTACGAGCAGTACTTC. This rearrangement joins TRBV27 to TRBJ2-5; 11 positions match TRBD1. The J call may be mistaken, given a closer DNA end match to TRBJ2-7. Looked up from germline, CDR1 is MNHEY and CDR2 is SMNVEV (reference sequence). The CDR3 runs to 15 residues.

V and J are TRBV3-1 and TRBJ2-7; 11 bases are a match to TRBD2. The CDR3 is 14 amino acids. The germline CDR1 and CDR2 sequences are LGHDT and YNNKEL (reference sequence). V was clipped by 2 bases and J by 8 bases; unmatched bases: 5. The CDR3 coding sequence is TGTGCCAGCAGCCAACAACTAGCGGGAGTTCAGCAGTACTTC. Protein: CASSQQLAGVQQYF.

In its sample, this clonotype was seen once. J is TRBJ2-5 and V is TRBV6-5, with no clear D. Per the germline V gene, CDR1 is MNHEY and CDR2 is SVGAGI. This CDR3 has 13 amino acids. Trimming removed 2 bases at V and 11 bases at J, with 15 bases between. The CDR3, as DNA: TGTGCCAGCAGTTACCGCGTGAGCAATGAGCAGTACTTC. This translates into CASSYRVSNEQYF.

The chain couples TRBV24-1 to TRBJ2-7; 7 nucleotides align to TRBD2. CDR1 is KGHDR, CDR2 SFDVKD, per germline. This CDR3 comprises 13 residues. V dropped 5 bases and J dropped 5; count of bases not matched to a gene: 5. CDR3 sequence reads: CATSGGGVDEQYF. Here the CDR3 DNA reads TGTGCCACCAGTGGCGGGGGAGTGGACGAGCAGTACTTC.

The chain employs TRBV21-1 and TRBJ2-7; the table's D call of TRBD1 was not tested on the DNA. TRBV21-1 is a recognized pseudogene. The CDR3 runs 17 residues. CDR3 bases: TGTGCCAGCAGCAAAGGTGACTGTTGTGGGGGGGTCTGCGAGCAGTACTTC. It encodes CASSKGDCCGGVCEQYF.